This T cell receptor beta chain emerged from a study of spatial heterogeneity in lung cancer. Relative to its sample, this clonotype is medium-sized. Since the library was made to target alpha chains, this beta chain is a stray read and its abundance is not meaningful. The time point: sample taken at primary tumor resection. Sequencing of whole RNA from tumor, nontumor lung or frozen PBMC involved no sorting. TCRdb re-called the 5' RACE reads through MiXCR, storing one row per CDR3 protein. The sample carries about 6,900 distinct CDR3 sequences, 4.5% to 7% recorded once. Trimming took off 2 bases at V and 8 bases at J, with 17 bases between the two ends. The germline V gene encodes CDR1 SGHRS and CDR2 YFSETQ. The CDR3 length is 15 residues.

The V call is TRBV5-1, the J call TRBJ2-1; D possibly corresponds to TRBD2 (6 bases). The receptor was isolated from a female donor with early-stage non-small cell lung cancer. Material: normal lung tissue next to the tumor, obtained at surgery. The CDR3 loop is CASSLSRGPGDEQFF. CDR3 bases: TGCGCCAGCAGCTTATCGCGGGGCCCCGGGGATGAGCAGTTCTTC. The whole variable domain, remainder taken from reference TRBV5-1 and TRBJ2-1, is KAGVTQTPRYLIKTRGQQVTLSCSPISGHRSVSWYQQTPGQGLQFLFEYFSETQRNKGNFPGRFSGRQFSNSRSEMNVSTLELGDSALYLCASSLSRGPGDEQFFGPGTRLTVL.